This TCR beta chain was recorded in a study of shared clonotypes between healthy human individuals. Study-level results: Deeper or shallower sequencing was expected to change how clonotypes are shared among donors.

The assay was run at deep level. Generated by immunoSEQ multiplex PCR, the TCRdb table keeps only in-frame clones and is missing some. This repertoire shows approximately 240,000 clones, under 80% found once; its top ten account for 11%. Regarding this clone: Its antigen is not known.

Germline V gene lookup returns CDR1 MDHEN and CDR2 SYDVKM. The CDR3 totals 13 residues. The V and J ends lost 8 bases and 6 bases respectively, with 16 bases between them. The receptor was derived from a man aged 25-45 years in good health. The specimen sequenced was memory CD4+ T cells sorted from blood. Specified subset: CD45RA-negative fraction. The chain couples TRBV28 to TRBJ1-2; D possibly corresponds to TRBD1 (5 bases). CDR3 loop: CASGRDRSDGYTF. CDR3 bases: TGTGCCAGCGGCCGGGACCGGAGCGATGGCTACACCTTC.